This T cell receptor (beta chain) was identified during a study of CD8+ T cells in alopecia areata. The treatment denotes: oral pan-JAK inhibitor, 5-10 mg twice daily. This clone appeared once. Its antigen is unknown. Findings of the study overall: Scalp samples also yield sequences from resident alphabeta T cells of normal skin. Scalp and blood samples kept many expanded lesional clones throughout tofacitinib.

The CDR3 consists of 14 residues. Germline CDR1 SGHRS, CDR2 YFSETQ. V dropped 0 bases and J dropped 7 bases, with 11 bases sitting between them. RNA was extracted and reverse transcribed into cDNA as the sequencing template. Clones were sequenced by immunoSEQ multiplex PCR, and TCRdb holds only the in-frame ones, with some missing. The sample records under 350,000 clones, 58% being singletons. The J gene is TRBJ1-5, the V gene TRBV5-1, with TRBD1 as a possible D gene (5 bases). The source was CD4+ T cells sorted from blood, collected at week 24, from a patient treated with tofacitinib. The sequence derives from a human donor with alopecia areata. CDR3 coding DNA: TGCGCCAGCAGCTTGGGGTCGGGGCTACAGCCCCAGCATTTT. This translates into CASSLGSGLQPQHF.